What follows is one T cell receptor (beta chain) and its context. Its specificity is unknown. CDR3 length equals 14 residues. V was trimmed by 4 bases and J by 8 bases, leaving 15 bases between them. Germline CDR1 is SGHRS and CDR2 is YFSETQ. The study ran its PCR with 60 Vbeta and 13 Jbeta primers. Clones were read by immunoSEQ multiplex PCR, and TCRdb kept only the in-frame ones, dropping some. The table lists some 44,000 clones. The data were taken from a study of cytomegalovirus exposure and HLA in healthy donors. Broader study findings: Sequencing had likely introduced a cluster of highly shared sequence variants as an artifact.

The source of this sequence is a woman in her twenties or thirties in good health and CMV-seronegative. The sample comprised PBMCs. The gene calls are TRBV5-1 and TRBJ2-2; tentative D call: TRBD1 (6 bases). CDR3 coding DNA: TGCGCCAGCAGCCTCAGGGGCGACGCGGGGGAGCTGTTTTTT. It is translated as CASSLRGDAGELFF.